This note documents a single T cell receptor (beta chain) sequence. This sample stems from a study of blood T cell repertoires in COVID-19. Trimming removed 3 bases from V and 4 bases from J, with 9 bases in between. Germline-derived CDR1 and CDR2 are SGHAT and FQNNGV. The CDR3 is 13 amino acids. TCRdb's table, derived via immunoSEQ multiplex PCR, lists solely in-frame clones and lacks some. Counted here are about 390,000 clones, 80% to 90% occurring once; the ten biggest clones make up around 10%. The sample comprised PBMCs or T cells enriched from blood (not recorded which). The receptor was derived from a woman aged 45 to 65 who had recovered from COVID-19. The chain links TRBV11-2 to TRBJ1-1; perhaps TRBD1 as D (5 bases). The CDR3 region has the DNA TGTGCCAGCAGCTTTGACAGCCTCACTGAAGCTTTCTTT. It encodes CASSFDSLTEAFF.